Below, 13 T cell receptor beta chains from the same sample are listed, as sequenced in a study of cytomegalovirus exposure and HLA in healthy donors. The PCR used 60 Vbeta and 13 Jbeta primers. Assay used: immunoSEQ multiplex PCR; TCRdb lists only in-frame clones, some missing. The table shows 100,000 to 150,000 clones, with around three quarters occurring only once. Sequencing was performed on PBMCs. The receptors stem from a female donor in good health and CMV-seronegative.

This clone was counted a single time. The CDR3 DNA sequence: TGCAGCGGGAAGACAGGGATCACTGAAGCTTTCTTT. As protein: CSGKTGITEAFF. The chain combines TRBV29-1 with TRBJ1-1; 7 bases agree with TRBD1. CDR3 length equals 12 residues. CDR1 is SQVTM and CDR2 is ANQGSEA in the germline V gene. J was trimmed by 4 bases and V by 7 bases; bases with no gene match: 6. The full variable domain, in which reference TRBV29-1 and TRBJ1-1 provide the parts outside the CDR3, is SAVISQKPSRDICQRGTSLTIQCQVDSQVTMMFWYRQQPGQSLTLIATANQGSEATYESGFVIDKFPISRPNLTFSTLTVSNMSPEDSSIYLCSGKTGITEAFFGQGTRLTVV.

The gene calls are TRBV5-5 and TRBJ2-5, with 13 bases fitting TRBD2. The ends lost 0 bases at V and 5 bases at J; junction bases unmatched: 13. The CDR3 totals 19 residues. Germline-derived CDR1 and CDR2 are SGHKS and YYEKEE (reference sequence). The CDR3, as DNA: TGTGCCAGCAGCTTGGATGGACTAGCGGGAGTAAGGGTTAGGGAGACCCAGTACTTC. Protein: CASSLDGLAGVRVRETQYF. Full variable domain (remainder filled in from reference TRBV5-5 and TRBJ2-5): DAGVTQSPTHLIKTRGQQVTLRCSPISGHKSVSWYQQVLGQGPQFIFQYYEKEERGRGNFPDRFSARQFPNYSSELNVNALLLGDSALYLCASSLDGLAGVRVRETQYFGPGTRLLVL.

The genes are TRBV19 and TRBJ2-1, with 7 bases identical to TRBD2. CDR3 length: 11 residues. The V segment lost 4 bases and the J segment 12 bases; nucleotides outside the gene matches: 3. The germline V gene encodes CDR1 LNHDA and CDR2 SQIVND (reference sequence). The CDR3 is CASSSGSVQFF. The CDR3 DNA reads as TGTGCCAGTAGTAGCGGGAGTGTGCAGTTCTTC.

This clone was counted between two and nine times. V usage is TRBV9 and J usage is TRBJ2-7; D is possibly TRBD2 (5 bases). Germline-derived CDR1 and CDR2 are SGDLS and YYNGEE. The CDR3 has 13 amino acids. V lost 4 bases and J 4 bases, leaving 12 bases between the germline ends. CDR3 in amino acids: CASSPRTGYEQYF. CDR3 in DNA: TGTGCCAGCAGCCCCCGGACTGGTTACGAGCAGTACTTC.

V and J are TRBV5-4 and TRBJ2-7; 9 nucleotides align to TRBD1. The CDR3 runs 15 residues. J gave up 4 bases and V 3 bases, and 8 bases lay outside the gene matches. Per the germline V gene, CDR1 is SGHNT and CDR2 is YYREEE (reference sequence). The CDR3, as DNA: TGTGCCAGCAGCTCGGCCGGGACAGGGCCTTACGAGCAGTACTTC. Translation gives CASSSAGTGPYEQYF.

The CDR3, as DNA: TGTGCCAGCAGTGAAGAAGGGGGCGCGCTCACTGAAGCTTTCTTT. This codes for CASSEEGGALTEAFF. The chain carries TRBV6-1 and TRBJ1-1, with 7 bases aligning to TRBD1. CDR1 and CDR2 from the germline V gene are MNHNS and SASEGT. This CDR3 comprises 15 residues. The ends lost 1 base at V and 4 bases at J; junction bases unmatched: 6.

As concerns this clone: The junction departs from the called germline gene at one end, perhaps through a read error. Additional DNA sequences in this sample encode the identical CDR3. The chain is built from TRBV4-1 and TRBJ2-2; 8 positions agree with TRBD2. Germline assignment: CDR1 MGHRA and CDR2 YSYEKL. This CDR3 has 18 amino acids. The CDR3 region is CASSHRGAGGFNTGELFF. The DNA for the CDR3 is TGCGCCAGCAGCCACAGGGGCGCGGGGGGCTTCAACACCGGGGAGCTGTTTTTC.

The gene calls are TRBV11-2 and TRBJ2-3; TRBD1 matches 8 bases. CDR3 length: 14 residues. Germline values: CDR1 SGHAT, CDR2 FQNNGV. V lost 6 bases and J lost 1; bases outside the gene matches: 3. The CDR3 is CASRPRGRTDTQYF. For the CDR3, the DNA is TGTGCCAGCAGACCCAGGGGGCGCACAGATACGCAGTATTTT. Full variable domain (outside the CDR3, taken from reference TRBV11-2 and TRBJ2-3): EAGVAQSPRYKIIEKRQSVAFWCNPISGHATLYWYQQILGQGPKLLIQFQNNGVVDDSQLPKDRFSAERLKGVDSTLKIQPAKLEDSAVYLCASRPRGRTDTQYFGPGTRLTVL.

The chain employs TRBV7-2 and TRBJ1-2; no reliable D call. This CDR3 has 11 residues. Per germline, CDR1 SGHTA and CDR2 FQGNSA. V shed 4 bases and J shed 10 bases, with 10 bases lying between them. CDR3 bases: TGTGCCAGCAGCTCAGGACGGGACTACACCTTC. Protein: CASSSGRDYTF.

CDR3 residues: CAWRLRSGTEAFF. CDR3 nucleotides: TGTGCCTGGAGGTTGCGCTCCGGCACTGAAGCTTTCTTT. The V call is TRBV30, the J call TRBJ1-1; D not resolved. Trimming removed 3 bases from V and 4 bases from J, with 12 bases in between. Looked up from germline, CDR1 is GTSNPN and CDR2 is SVGIG (reference sequence). The CDR3 has 13 residues.

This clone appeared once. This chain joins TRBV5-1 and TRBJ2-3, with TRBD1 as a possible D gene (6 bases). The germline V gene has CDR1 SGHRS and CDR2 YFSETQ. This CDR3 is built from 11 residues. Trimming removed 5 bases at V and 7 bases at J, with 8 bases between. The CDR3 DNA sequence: TGCGCCAGCAGGCAGGGGAATACGCAGTATTTT. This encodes CASRQGNTQYF.

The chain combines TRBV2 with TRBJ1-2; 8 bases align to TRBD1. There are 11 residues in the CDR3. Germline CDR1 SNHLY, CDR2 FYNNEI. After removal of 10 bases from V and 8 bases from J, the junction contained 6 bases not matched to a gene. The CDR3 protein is CATQGAVGYTF. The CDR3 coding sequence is TGTGCCACCCAGGGGGCGGTAGGCTACACCTTC.

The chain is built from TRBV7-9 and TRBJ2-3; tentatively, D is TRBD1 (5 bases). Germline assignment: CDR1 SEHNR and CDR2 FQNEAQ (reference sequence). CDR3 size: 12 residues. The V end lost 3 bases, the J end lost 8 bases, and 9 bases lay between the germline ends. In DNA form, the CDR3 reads TGTGCCAGCAGCTTCGACAGTGGTACGCAGTATTTT. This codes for CASSFDSGTQYF.